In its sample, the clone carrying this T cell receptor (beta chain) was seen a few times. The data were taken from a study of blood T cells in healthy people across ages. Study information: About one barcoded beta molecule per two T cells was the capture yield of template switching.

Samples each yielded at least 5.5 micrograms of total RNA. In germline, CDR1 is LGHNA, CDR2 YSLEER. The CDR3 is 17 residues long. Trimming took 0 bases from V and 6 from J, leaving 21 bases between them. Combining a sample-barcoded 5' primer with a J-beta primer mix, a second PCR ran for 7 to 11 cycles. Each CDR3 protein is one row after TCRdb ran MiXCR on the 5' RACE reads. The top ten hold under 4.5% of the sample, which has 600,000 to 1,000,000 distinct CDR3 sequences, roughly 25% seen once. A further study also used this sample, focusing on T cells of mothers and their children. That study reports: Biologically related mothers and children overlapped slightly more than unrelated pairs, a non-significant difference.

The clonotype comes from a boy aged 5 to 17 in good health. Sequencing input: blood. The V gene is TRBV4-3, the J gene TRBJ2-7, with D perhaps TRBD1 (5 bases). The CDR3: CASSQDPPGGLRGEQYF. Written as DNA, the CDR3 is TGCGCCAGCAGCCAAGATCCCCCTGGCGGCCTAAGGGGCGAGCAGTACTTC.